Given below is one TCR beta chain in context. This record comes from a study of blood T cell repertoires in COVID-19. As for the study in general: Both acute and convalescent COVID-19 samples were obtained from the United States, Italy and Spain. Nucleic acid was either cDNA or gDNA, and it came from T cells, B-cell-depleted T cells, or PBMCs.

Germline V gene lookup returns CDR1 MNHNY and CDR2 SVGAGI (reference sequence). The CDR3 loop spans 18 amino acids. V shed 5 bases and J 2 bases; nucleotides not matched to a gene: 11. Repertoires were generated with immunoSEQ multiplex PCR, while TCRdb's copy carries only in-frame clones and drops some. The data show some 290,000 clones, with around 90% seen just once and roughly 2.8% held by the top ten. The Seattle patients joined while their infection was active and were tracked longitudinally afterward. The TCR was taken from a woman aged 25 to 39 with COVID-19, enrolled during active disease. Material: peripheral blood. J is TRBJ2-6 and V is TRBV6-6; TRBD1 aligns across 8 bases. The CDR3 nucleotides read TGTGCCAGCAGTCTTGACAGGGGAGGAGTCCCTGGGGCCAACGTCCTGACTTTC. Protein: CASSLDRGGVPGANVLTF.